The source of this T cell receptor beta chain is a study of vaccination and CD4 T cells after COVID-19. Study at large: For post-vaccine samples, collection took place a median about 65 days after dose two, ranging from 14 to 241.

Trimming removed 3 bases from V and 2 bases from J; junction bases left unmatched: 11. CDR3 length: 16 residues. Germline V lookup: CDR1 GTSNPN, CDR2 SVGIG (reference sequence). In its sample, this clonotype was seen a few times. The target antigen is unknown. An Oncomine TCR Beta short-read assay was used to sequence the DNA from cultured CD4+ T cells. TCRdb re-called the PCR reads through MiXCR, storing one row per CDR3 protein. The table records 15,000 to 20,000 distinct CDR3 sequences, 45% to 50% of them present only once. Treatment in this sample: roughly ten-day PBMC culture with coronavirus spike peptide pools or control peptides (ViraFEST assay). For ViraFEST, peptide pools expanded antigen-specific T cells, after which the TCRs were sequenced.

What was sequenced was CD4+ T cells from blood, cultured in vitro. The genes are TRBV30 and TRBJ1-2, with 8 bases matching TRBD1. The origin of this receptor is a human donor who had recovered from COVID-19. The CDR3 loop reads CAWSDRGSRRNYGYTF. The CDR3 region has the DNA TGTGCCTGGAGCGACAGGGGCTCAAGAAGAAACTATGGCTACACCTTC.